This T cell receptor (beta chain) is from a study of blood T cell repertoires in COVID-19. Overall study: Samples taken during acute and convalescent COVID-19 were collected in the United States, Italy and Spain. In each case, the material was cDNA or gDNA derived from T cells, B-cell-depleted T cells, or PBMCs.

Authors' analysis steps: Researchers report that nucleated cell counts were estimated from reference gene primer amplification. TCRdb's table, derived via immunoSEQ multiplex PCR, lists solely in-frame clones and lacks some. That table furnishes V, J and clone size, whereas the DNA furnished D and trimming. Of some 460,000 clones in the sample, around 88% were seen once. The germline CDR1 and CDR2 sequences are SGHRS and YFSETQ. There are 15 residues in the CDR3. Trimming shortened V by 1 base and J by 8 bases, and 16 bases separated the two germline ends. Sequenced: peripheral blood. The origin of this receptor is a woman under 40 with acute or convalescent COVID-19. This chain uses TRBV5-1 with TRBJ2-1; D gene uncertain. The CDR3 protein is CASSLIDRGVHEQFF. The CDR3 bases are TGCGCCAGCAGCTTGATAGACCGAGGCGTGCATGAGCAGTTCTTC.